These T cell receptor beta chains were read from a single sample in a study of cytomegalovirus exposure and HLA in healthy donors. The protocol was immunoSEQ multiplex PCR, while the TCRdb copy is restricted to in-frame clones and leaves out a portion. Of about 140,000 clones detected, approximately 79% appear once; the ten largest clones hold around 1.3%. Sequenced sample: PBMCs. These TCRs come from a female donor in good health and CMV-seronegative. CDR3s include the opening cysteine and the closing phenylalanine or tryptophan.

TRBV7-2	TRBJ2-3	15	CASSPRQGRTDTQYF
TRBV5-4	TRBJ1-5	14	CASSLGTGGQPQHF
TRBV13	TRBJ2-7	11	CASSLAYEQYF
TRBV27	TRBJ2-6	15	CASSMQGSGANVLTF
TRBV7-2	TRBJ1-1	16	CASSSASMLESTEAFF
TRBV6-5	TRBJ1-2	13	CASTPGKAYGYTF
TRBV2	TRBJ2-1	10	CASTINEQFF
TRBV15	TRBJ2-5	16	CATSRDASGAVGTQYF
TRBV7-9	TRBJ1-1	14	CASIKAGWGTEAFF
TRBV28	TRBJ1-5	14	CASRNRGGNQPQHF
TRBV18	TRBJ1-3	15	CASSPPRENGNTIYF
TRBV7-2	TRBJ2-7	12	CASSVLYYEQYF
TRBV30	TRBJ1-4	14	CAWSRNRANEKLFF